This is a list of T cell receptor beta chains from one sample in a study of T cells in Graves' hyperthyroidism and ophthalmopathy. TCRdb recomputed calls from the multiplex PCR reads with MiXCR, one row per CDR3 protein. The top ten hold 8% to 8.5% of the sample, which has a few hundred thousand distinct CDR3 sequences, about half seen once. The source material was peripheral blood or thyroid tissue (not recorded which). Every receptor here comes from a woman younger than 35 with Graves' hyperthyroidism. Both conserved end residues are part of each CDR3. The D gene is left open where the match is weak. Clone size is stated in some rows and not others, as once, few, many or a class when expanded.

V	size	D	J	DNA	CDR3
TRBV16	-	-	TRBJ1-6	TGTGCCAGCAGCCAACAGGCAGCAAATTCACCCCTCCACTTT	CASSQQAANSPLHF
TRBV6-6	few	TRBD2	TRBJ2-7	TGTGCCAGCAGTTCGACCGGGACTAGCTCCTACGAGCAGTACTTC	CASSSTGTSSYEQYF
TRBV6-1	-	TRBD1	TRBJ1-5	TGTGCCAGCTCAGGGGGGGATCAGCCCCAGCATTTT	CASSGGDQPQHF
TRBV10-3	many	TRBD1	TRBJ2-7	TGTGCCATCAACAGGGGTCGCGACGAGCAGTACTTC	CAINRGRDEQYF
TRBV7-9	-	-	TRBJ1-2	TGTGCCAGCAGCAATAGACAGGCTGGCTACACCTTC	CASSNRQAGYTF
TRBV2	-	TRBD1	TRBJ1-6	TGTGCCAGCAGCCCCGGGACAGCGTGGTGGAATTCACCCCTCCACTTT	CASSPGTAWWNSPLHF
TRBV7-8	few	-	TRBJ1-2	TGTGCCAGCAGCTTAATCGGCCCGTCCCTTGCGGGCTACACCTTC	CASSLIGPSLAGYTF
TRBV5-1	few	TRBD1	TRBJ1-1	TGCGCCAGCAGATATGGGACAGCCGAAGCTTTCTTT	CASRYGTAEAFF
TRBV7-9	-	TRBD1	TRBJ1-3	TGTGCCAGCAGCCGATTAGGACAGGGAAGCTCTGGAAACACCATATATTTT	CASSRLGQGSSGNTIYF
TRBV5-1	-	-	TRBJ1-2	TGTGCCAGCAGTCCCCAAATGGGGCGGCTTAACTATGGCTACACCTTC	CASSPQMGRLNYGYTF
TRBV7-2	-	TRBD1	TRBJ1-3	TGTGCCAGCAGCTTCACAGGGGTTAGTAGGTCTGGAAACACCATATATTTT	CASSFTGVSRSGNTIYF
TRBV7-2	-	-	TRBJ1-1	TGTGCCAGCAGCCGCGACCGCGGGCACGAAGCTTTCTTT	CASSRDRGHEAFF
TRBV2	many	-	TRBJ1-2	TGTGCCAGCAGCGAGAACATATACTATGGCTACACCTTC	CASSENIYYGYTF
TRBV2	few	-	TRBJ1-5	TGTGCCAGCAGTGAAGAAGGAACTCAGCCCCAGCATTTT	CASSEEGTQPQHF
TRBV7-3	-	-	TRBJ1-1	TGTGCCAGCAGGGAAGGGGACCGAAACACTGAAGCTTTCTTT	CASREGDRNTEAFF
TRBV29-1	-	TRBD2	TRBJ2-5	TGCAGCCCCCGGACTAGCCAAGAGACCCAGTACTTC	CSPRTSQETQYF
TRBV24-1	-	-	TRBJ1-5	TGTGCCAGCAGTCCTGACCGCGATCGGCCCCAGCATTTT	CASSPDRDRPQHF
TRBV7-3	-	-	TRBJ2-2	TGTGCCAGCAGCTTAACGCATACGAACACCGGGGAGCTGTTTTTT	CASSLTHTNTGELFF
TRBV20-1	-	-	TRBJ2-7	TGCAGTGCTAGCGTTGACTCCACTGGCGACGAGCAGTACTTC	CSASVDSTGDEQYF
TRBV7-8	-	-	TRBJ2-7	TGTGCCAGCAGCTTAAAGTCTAGCCCGCCTTTCTACGAGCAGTACTTC	CASSLKSSPPFYEQYF
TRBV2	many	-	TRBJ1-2	TGTGCCAGCAGTGAGGAGGCAGGGCGCTATGGCTACACCTTC	CASSEEAGRYGYTF
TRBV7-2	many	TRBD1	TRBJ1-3	TGTGCCAGCAGCCCGTGGGACAGCGGAAACACCATATATTTT	CASSPWDSGNTIYF
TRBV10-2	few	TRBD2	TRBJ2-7	TGTGCCAGCAGTTACTCTGGACTAGCGGGAGGCGAGCAGTACTTC	CASSYSGLAGGEQYF
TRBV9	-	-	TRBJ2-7	TGTGCCAGCAGCCCGAGTGGGGGCGGGAGTACCTCCTACGAGCAGTACTTC	CASSPSGGGSTSYEQYF
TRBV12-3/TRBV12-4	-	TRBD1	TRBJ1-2	TGTGCCAGCAGGGAACAGGGGTACTATGGCTACACCTTC	CASREQGYYGYTF
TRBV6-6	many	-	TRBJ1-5	TGTGCCAGCAAGGCAGCGATGAGCAATCAGCCCCAGCATTTT	CASKAAMSNQPQHF
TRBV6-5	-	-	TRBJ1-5	TGTGCCAGCAGTTACTCGGGCAGGGCGGGTCAGCCCCAGCATTTT	CASSYSGRAGQPQHF
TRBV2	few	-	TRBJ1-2	TGTGCCAGCAAAGGGGCTTGGGGCTACCATGGCTACACCTTC	CASKGAWGYHGYTF
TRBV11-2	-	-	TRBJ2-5	TGTGCCAGCAGCTTAGTCGGGCCGATCGCAGAGACCCAGTACTTC	CASSLVGPIAETQYF
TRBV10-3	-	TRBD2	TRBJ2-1	TGTGCCGGCAGTTACTCGGGAGGAGACGAGCAGTTCTTC	CAGSYSGGDEQFF
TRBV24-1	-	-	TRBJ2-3	TGTGCCACCAGTGATTTGCGGAGGGGGCGAGGAGATACGCAGTATTTT	CATSDLRRGRGDTQYF
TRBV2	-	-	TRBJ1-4	TGTGCCAGCAGGGACGCCGGCTATGAAAAACTGTTTTTT	CASRDAGYEKLFF